This TCR beta chain emerged from a study of T cells in localized non-small cell lung cancer. V lost 3 bases and J 1 base, leaving 7 bases between the germline ends. This CDR3 has 13 residues. Germline lookup yields CDR1 GTSNPN and CDR2 SVGIG (reference sequence). Using immunoSEQ multiplex PCR, the repertoire was profiled, and TCRdb retains in-frame clones only, with some absent. Of some 78,000 clones in the sample, about 83% were seen once. For this clone: Antigen: not known.

Findings and caveats of the study: The appearance of a median approximately 57 of the top 100 tumor clones was seen in adjacent lung. A single tumor region was sequenced, leaving heterogeneity possible. T cell clonality was highest in uninvolved adjacent lung, above tumor. Elevated blood T cell density was associated with longer overall survival.

The genes are TRBV30 and TRBJ1-5; unclear D gene. This TCR came from a man aged 35 to 69 with stage I lung adenocarcinoma. The sequences come from peripheral blood, collected before any cancer treatment. This chain's CDR3 is CAWSLDSNQPQHF. The CDR3 DNA reads TGTGCCTGGAGCCTCGACAGCAATCAGCCCCAGCATTTT.